This T cell receptor (beta chain) was recorded in a study of regulatory and conventional T cells in RAG deficiency. Overall study findings and caveats: Control T-cell subsets had markedly higher Shannon entropy and lower Simpson indices than RAG-deficient patients. In Omenn syndrome, Treg and Tconv repertoires overlapped >85%. Omenn syndrome and CID/AS patients had roughly 92-fold fewer unique Treg TCR beta sequences, versus about 10-fold elsewhere.

Sequenced by immunoSEQ multiplex PCR; TCRdb stores in-frame clones only, minus some. The repertoire has tens of thousands of clones, roughly 96% of them found once; the top ten carry 0.15% to 0.2%. On this clone: Antigen unknown.

Genomic DNA came from blood conventional CD4+ T cells gated CD25-low CD127-high. The CDR3 has 15 residues. J gave up 2 bases and V 4 bases, and 3 bases lay outside the gene matches. CDR1 is MNHEY, CDR2 SVGAGI, per germline. These sequences were also reported in another study, on regulatory T cells. This second report adds: The PCR used 52 TRBV and 13 TRBJ primers.

The chain is built from TRBV6-5 and TRBJ1-5; the match to TRBD1 covers 9 bases. The receptor was derived from a human donor in good health. The sample taken for sequencing was CD25- CD4+ T cells sorted from blood. For the CDR3, the DNA is TGTGCCAGCAGTTCGGACAGGGGTGGCAATCAGCCCCAGCATTTT. Translated: CASSSDRGGNQPQHF.